This record concerns one TCR beta chain sequence. Produced via immunoSEQ multiplex PCR; TCRdb's table is partial and in-frame only. The table includes some 110,000 clones, roughly nine tenths detected once. The sample belongs to a study of blood T cell repertoires in COVID-19. As for the study in general: Some COVID-19 samples were acute and others convalescent; all came from the United States, Italy and Spain.

V lost 2 bases, J lost 7 bases, and 8 bases stayed unmatched. Germline lookup yields CDR1 KGHDR and CDR2 SFDVKD. The CDR3 extends over 17 amino acids. Seattle participants joined during active infection and were tracked over time. The sample taken for sequencing was peripheral blood. The TCR comes from a man aged 45-60 years with COVID-19, enrolled during active disease. J is TRBJ2-1 and V is TRBV24-1; 12 bases agree with TRBD2. CDR3 sequence: CATSDSLTSGRWNEQFF. In nucleotides, the CDR3 is TGTGCCACCAGTGATTCCCTGACTAGCGGGAGATGGAATGAGCAGTTCTTC.